Listed below are T cell receptor beta chains from one sample, sequenced in a study of control samples from healthy donors and cancer patients. Sequencing used immunoSEQ multiplex PCR; TCRdb keeps in-frame clones, though not all of them. The table lists 85,000 to 100,000 clones, about four fifths of them singletons, with 2% in the top ten. The sample taken for sequencing was blood. All receptors derive from a man in his fifties or sixties in good health. The CDR3 runs from the conserved cysteine through the conserved F or W. A D gene is named only where the DNA matches it firmly. Not every row has a clone size; where given, it reads once, few, many or a size class.

v_gene,j_gene,d_gene,abundance,CDR3aa,CDR3nt
TRBV5-1,TRBJ2-1,TRBD2,.,CASSIKGSGGIGRNEQFF,TGCGCCAGCAGCATCAAAGGTAGCGGGGGCATCGGGCGGAATGAGCAGTTCTTC
TRBV6-5,TRBJ2-7,.,.,CASSYLGNSYEQYF,TGTGCCAGCAGTTACCTTGGGAACTCCTACGAGCAGTACTTC
TRBV11-2,TRBJ1-4,.,.,CASSSTRGAHEKLFF,TGTGCCAGCAGCTCCACGAGGGGGGCGCATGAAAAACTGTTTTTT
TRBV18,TRBJ2-6,.,.,CASCVSSGANVLTF,TGTGCCAGCTGTGTGAGCTCTGGGGCCAACGTCCTGACTTTC
TRBV5-1,TRBJ2-4,.,.,CASSNTPTLGARKYF,TGCGCCAGCAGTAATACCCCCACACTAGGGGCCCGTAAGTACTTC
TRBV14,TRBJ2-5,.,once,CASSQYQGLGATQYF,TGTGCCAGCAGCCAGTACCAGGGTTTGGGGGCGACCCAGTACTTC
TRBV12-3/TRBV12-4,TRBJ1-4,TRBD1,.,CASSLDRGEKLFF,TGTGCCAGCAGCTTAGACAGGGGTGAAAAACTGTTTTTT
TRBV11-2,TRBJ1-5,.,.,CASSLKEGGNQPQHF,TGTGCCAGCAGCTTAAAGGAGGGGGGCAATCAGCCCCAGCATTTT
TRBV5-5,TRBJ2-6,TRBD2,.,CASSLTIVGRGGRTANVLTF,TGTGCCAGCAGCCTAACCATCGTAGGGCGGGGGGGCCGAACGGCCAACGTCCTGACTTTC
TRBV3-1/TRBV3-2,TRBJ1-2,.,.,CASSQPRDGYGYTF,TGTGCCAGCAGCCAACCCCGGGACGGCTATGGCTACACCTTC
TRBV6-5,TRBJ1-4,.,few,CASSYGVSDEKLFF,TGTGCCAGCAGTTACGGGGTTAGTGATGAAAAACTGTTTTTT
TRBV5-1,TRBJ1-6,.,.,CASSLEGNSPLHF,TGCGCCAGCAGCTTGGAGGGTAATTCACCCCTCCACTTT